This T cell receptor (beta chain) is from a study of response to subunit inactivated influenza vaccine. Trimming took 10 bases from V and 3 from J, leaving 10 bases between them. Germline V gene lookup returns CDR1 MDHEN and CDR2 SYDVKM. The CDR3 totals 12 residues. This clonotype was observed a few times. Its antigen is unidentified. Study-wide results and caveats: Each seasonal flu vaccination may recruit only limited new T cells, authors suggested.

TCRdb passed the RT-PCR reads through MiXCR, listing each CDR3 protein once. The table lists 500,000 to 550,000 distinct CDR3 sequences, around a quarter of them singletons, with 2.8% in the top ten. A further study also used this sample, focusing on T cells expressing NK-cell markers. From that paper: Generation of TCR beta cDNA was performed by 5'RACE template switching incorporating UMIs. HCMV specificity was not established for the expanded NKG2C+ T cell clones.

This chain connects TRBV28 to TRBJ1-3; no definite D call. The source of this sequence is a man aged 50 or older who received an inactivated influenza vaccine. Sequencing was performed on CD4+ T cells sorted from PBMCs, taken about 12 days after vaccination. The CDR3 DNA sequence: TGTGCCACCGTCTCAAATGGAAACACCATATATTTT. This translates into CATVSNGNTIYF.